This T cell receptor (beta chain) stems from a study of shared clonotypes between healthy human individuals. Regarding the study as a whole: The study found about 5% of naive CD4 clonotypes shared across several donors.

For this clone: As yet, its antigen is unknown.

The assay ran at deep level. The data were produced by immunoSEQ multiplex PCR, yet TCRdb's version contains in-frame clones alone and is incomplete. Here the sample spans approximately 400,000 clones, roughly 96% being singletons. The sequence was collected from a man under 40 in good health. The sequenced sample was memory CD8+ T cells sorted from blood. Stated subset: CD45RO+ cells pooled with CCR7-negative TemRA cells.

The CDR3 DNA reads as TGTGCCAGCTACAGGCGGGGTATCGGTGAGCAGTTCTTC. Its protein is CASYRRGIGEQFF. The chain has TRBV2 and TRBJ2-1; D is perhaps TRBD2 (6 bases). Germline V gene lookup returns CDR1 SNHLY and CDR2 FYNNEI. This CDR3 comprises 13 residues. V was pared by 8 bases and J by 9 bases, with 17 bases between.